The T cell receptor beta chain described here comes from a study of blood T cells in healthy people across ages. Combining a sample-barcoded 5' primer with a J-beta primer mix, a second PCR ran for roughly 7 to 11 cycles. TCRdb fed the 5' RACE reads into MiXCR, producing one record per CDR3 protein. Counted here are about 780,000 distinct CDR3 sequences, roughly 46% occurring once; the ten biggest clones make up about a sixth. V was pared by 5 bases and J by 1 base, with 4 bases of the junction left unmatched. Germline lookup yields CDR1 MNHNS and CDR2 SASEGT. CDR3 length: 14 residues. In this sample, this clonotype turned up a few times. Its specificity is not known. Donors ranged from about 6 to 95 years old and were healthy Caucasians in Russia. Each donor had roughly 10 milliliters of peripheral blood drawn. Study-wide findings and caveats: When set beside aged donors, long-lived donors presented more naive CD4+ cells and higher diversity.

The chain recombines TRBV6-1 with TRBJ1-1, with 7 bases lining up with TRBD1. The sequenced sample consisted of blood. This TCR derives from an elderly man in good health. CDR3 bases: TGTGCCAGCAGTTCTTGGACAGGGAACACTGAAGCTTTCTTT. It encodes CASSSWTGNTEAFF.